The 24 T cell receptor beta chains given below trace back to one sample, sequenced in a study of blood T cell repertoires in COVID-19. Sequencing used immunoSEQ multiplex PCR; TCRdb keeps in-frame clones, though not all of them. The sample holds under 250,000 clones, 65% to 90% seen once. Source material: peripheral blood. The receptors here all came from a man aged 45-65 years with active or convalescent COVID-19.

The V call is TRBV6-4, the J call TRBJ1-4; TRBD1 might be the D (5 bases). This CDR3 is 13 amino acids long. Germline lookup yields CDR1 MRHNA and CDR2 SNTAGT. V gave up 5 bases and J gave up 5 bases, with 9 bases separating them. The DNA for the CDR3 is TGTGCCAGCAGTACTCGGGGGAATGAAAAACTGTTTTTT. Its translation: CASSTRGNEKLFF.

CDR3 DNA sequence: TGCGCCAGCAGCTTGCAGGGGGCGACGAACACTGAAGCTTTCTTT. Translating gives CASSLQGATNTEAFF. V and J are TRBV5-1 and TRBJ1-1, with TRBD1 identical over 8 bases. Germline CDR1 SGHRS, CDR2 YFSETQ. CDR3 length: 15 amino acids. V lost 1 base to trimming and J lost 1 base; unmatched junction nucleotides: 3. Using reference TRBV5-1 and TRBJ1-1 for the parts outside the CDR3, the full variable domain is KAGVTQTPRYLIKTRGQQVTLSCSPISGHRSVSWYQQTPGQGLQFLFEYFSETQRNKGNFPGRFSGRQFSNSRSEMNVSTLELGDSALYLCASSLQGATNTEAFFGQGTRLTVV.

The chain joins TRBV2 to TRBJ2-1; D perhaps matches TRBD2 (6 bases). The CDR3 extends over 14 amino acids. Germline assignment: CDR1 SNHLY and CDR2 FYNNEI. Trimming took off 3 bases at V and 2 bases at J, with 8 bases between the two ends. The CDR3 sequence is CASSDGGTYNEQFF. DNA of the CDR3: TGTGCCAGCAGTGATGGGGGGACCTACAATGAGCAGTTCTTC.

The V gene is TRBV4-1, the J gene TRBJ1-2; no firm D call. Germline V gene sequence: CDR1 MGHRA, CDR2 YSYEKL. This CDR3 contains 14 residues. V was shortened by 1 base and J by 2 bases, with 8 bases between the two germline ends. DNA of the CDR3: TGCGCCAGCAGCCAAGTTCCGGGGAACTATGGCTACACCTTC. It codes for CASSQVPGNYGYTF.

The V and J genes are TRBV7-3 and TRBJ2-3, with 11 bases aligning to TRBD2. After removal of 3 bases from V and 2 bases from J, the junction contained 7 bases not matched to a gene. Germline CDR1 SGHTA, CDR2 FQGTGA. The CDR3 consists of 17 residues. The CDR3 nucleotides read TGTGCCAGCAGCTTGGGGCCTAGCGGGGGGAACACAGATACGCAGTATTTT. Translating gives CASSLGPSGGNTDTQYF.

This sequence joins TRBV2 and TRBJ2-5; possible D gene TRBD1, 6 bases. Germline V gene lookup returns CDR1 SNHLY and CDR2 FYNNEI. V was clipped by 5 bases and J by 4 bases, with 11 bases between them. This CDR3 spans 13 amino acids. The CDR3 bases are TGTGCCAGCAGTTCGGACAGTATAGAGACCCAGTACTTC. This gives the protein CASSSDSIETQYF.

The chain recombines TRBV6-1 with TRBJ2-1; possible D gene TRBD2, 6 bases. CDR1 and CDR2 (germline): MNHNS, SASEGT. V gave up 2 bases and J gave up 3 bases, with 11 bases separating them. This CDR3 is 15 amino acids long. The CDR3 DNA follows: TGTGCCAGCAGTGAATCTAGCGTGGTCTACAATGAGCAGTTCTTC. Its translation: CASSESSVVYNEQFF.

The V call is TRBV4-3, the J call TRBJ2-6; TRBD1 is a possible D gene (6 bases). V shed 2 bases and J shed 1 base, with 15 bases lying between them. The germline V gene encodes CDR1 LGHNA and CDR2 YSLEER. This CDR3 comprises 18 residues. CDR3 region: CASSQHQGTGSGANVLTF. The CDR3 coding sequence is TGCGCCAGCAGCCAACACCAAGGAACAGGGTCTGGGGCCAACGTCCTGACTTTC.

The chain uses TRBV7-8 and TRBJ2-7, with 7 bases fitting TRBD1. The CDR3 runs 13 residues. Germline CDR1 SGHVS, CDR2 FQNEAQ. This CDR3 is CASSHRGSHEQYV. CDR3 in DNA: TGTGCCAGCAGCCACAGGGGCTCCCACGAGCAGTACGTC.

The chain couples TRBV11-2 to TRBJ1-6; D gene unclear. Trimming took 5 bases from V and 4 from J, leaving 9 bases between them. This CDR3 is built from 14 residues. The germline V gene has CDR1 SGHAT and CDR2 FQNNGV. CDR3 sequence reads: CASSRRAYNSPLHF. The CDR3 nucleotides are TGTGCCAGCAGCCGGCGGGCGTATAATTCACCCCTCCACTTT.

The J gene is TRBJ1-5, the V gene TRBV2, with a weak D call TRBD1 (5 bases). Germline assignment: CDR1 SNHLY and CDR2 FYNNEI. The V end lost 4 bases, the J end lost 6 bases, and 13 bases lay between the germline ends. The CDR3 has 14 residues. The CDR3 sequence is CASSVGGLGQPQHF. Here the CDR3 DNA reads TGTGCCAGCAGTGTTGGGGGACTAGGTCAGCCCCAGCATTTT.

This rearrangement joins TRBV2 to TRBJ2-7, with D perhaps matching TRBD1 (5 bases). The CDR3 covers 13 residues. The ends were cut back, 7 bases at V and 0 bases at J, with 10 bases in the middle. Germline V gene lookup returns CDR1 SNHLY and CDR2 FYNNEI. The CDR3: CASIQGISYEQYF. The DNA for the CDR3 is TGTGCCAGCATTCAGGGCATCTCCTACGAGCAGTACTTC.

The chain couples TRBV27 to TRBJ1-2, with 9 positions matching TRBD1. Germline values: CDR1 MNHEY, CDR2 SMNVEV (reference sequence). Trimming took 5 bases from V and 5 from J; bases not matched to a gene: 9. The CDR3 loop spans 15 amino acids. Here the CDR3 reads CASSPWDRETYGYTF. As DNA, the CDR3 is TGTGCCAGCAGTCCCTGGGACAGGGAAACATATGGCTACACCTTC.

The chain combines TRBV7-3 with TRBJ2-7, with TRBD1 matching over 7 bases. CDR1 SGHTA and CDR2 FQGTGA come from the germline V gene. The CDR3 runs to 13 residues. V was pared by 5 bases and J by 10 bases, with 11 bases of the junction left unmatched. The DNA of the CDR3 is TGTGCCAGCAGCGCGCAACGGGACAGCCCACAGTACTTC. Translated: CASSAQRDSPQYF.

This chain uses TRBV2 with TRBJ1-2, with D unclear. Looked up from germline, CDR1 is SNHLY and CDR2 is FYNNEI. Trimming left V 1 base short and J 6 bases short, with 9 bases between. The CDR3 extends over 13 amino acids. The CDR3 spells CASSEGRRDGYTF. In DNA, the CDR3 is TGTGCCAGCAGTGAAGGGAGGCGGGATGGCTACACCTTC.

CDR3: CASSYGSMGYNEQFF. The CDR3 region has the DNA TGTGCCAGCAGCTACGGGAGTATGGGCTACAATGAGCAGTTCTTC. The chain joins TRBV7-2 to TRBJ2-1, with D perhaps matching TRBD2 (6 bases). Per the germline V gene, CDR1 is SGHTA and CDR2 is FQGNSA. Trimming removed 4 bases from V and 3 bases from J, with 13 bases in between. The CDR3 extends over 15 amino acids.

The chain combines TRBV18 with TRBJ2-5; 7 bases line up with TRBD2. Per the germline V gene, CDR1 is KGHSH and CDR2 is LQKENI. The V and J ends lost 3 bases and 5 bases, in that order; junction bases with no gene match: 18. CDR3 length: 18 amino acids. The CDR3 DNA sequence: TGTGCCAGCTCACCCCCAAGAGGCGTAGCGGGTTTGGGGGAGACCCAGTACTTC. Translating it yields CASSPPRGVAGLGETQYF.

The gene calls are TRBV5-1 and TRBJ1-2, with TRBD1 as a possible D gene (6 bases). The germline gives CDR1 SGHRS, CDR2 YFSETQ. The V and J ends lost 1 base and 6 bases respectively, with 10 bases between them. This CDR3 has 13 residues. The DNA for the CDR3 is TGCGCCAGCAGCTTGTCCAGGGGAAATGGCTACACCTTC. It encodes CASSLSRGNGYTF.

This chain joins TRBV7-9 and TRBJ1-4; weak D call: TRBD1 (6 bases). Between the trimmed V and J ends, which lost 5 bases and 7 bases, there was a span of 17 bases. The CDR3 contains 15 residues. The germline gives CDR1 SEHNR, CDR2 FQNEAQ (reference sequence). CDR3 protein: CASSQEDRPGEKLFF. CDR3 nucleotide sequence: TGTGCCAGCAGCCAAGAAGACAGGCCGGGTGAAAAACTGTTTTTT.

This clone was counted once. V usage is TRBV5-6 and J usage is TRBJ1-6, with a tentative D call TRBD1 (6 bases). The CDR3 runs 15 residues. Per the germline V gene, CDR1 is SGHDT and CDR2 is YYEEEE. The ends were cut back, 0 bases at V and 7 bases at J, with 11 bases in the middle. CDR3 in DNA: TGTGCCAGCAGCTTGGTAGGGGGTAACAATTCACCCCTCCACTTT. This encodes CASSLVGGNNSPLHF. The full variable domain, with the rest looked up from reference TRBV5-6 and TRBJ1-6, is DAGVTQSPTHLIKTRGQQVTLRCSPKSGHDTVSWYQQALGQGPQFIFQYYEEEERQRGNFPDRFSGHQFPNYSSELNVNALLLGDSALYLCASSLVGGNNSPLHFGNGTRLTVT.

This sequence joins TRBV5-5 and TRBJ1-2; TRBD1 might be the D (5 bases). V shed 0 bases and J shed 10 bases, with 16 bases lying between them. This CDR3 contains 14 residues. In germline, CDR1 is SGHKS, CDR2 YYEKEE (reference sequence). Written as DNA, the CDR3 is TGTGCCAGCAGCTTGGCATGGGGGGAGGCGATCTACACCTTC. As protein: CASSLAWGEAIYTF. Full variable domain (outside the CDR3, taken from reference TRBV5-5 and TRBJ1-2): DAGVTQSPTHLIKTRGQQVTLRCSPISGHKSVSWYQQVLGQGPQFIFQYYEKEERGRGNFPDRFSARQFPNYSSELNVNALLLGDSALYLCASSLAWGEAIYTFGSGTRLTVV.

The V and J genes are TRBV7-2 and TRBJ2-2; D not resolved. CDR1 and CDR2 from the germline V gene are SGHTA and FQGNSA. Trimming shortened V by 1 base and J by 3 bases, and 9 bases separated the two germline ends. This CDR3 has 15 residues. CDR3 DNA: TGTGCCAGCAGCTTAGGCGGCTTCTACACCGGGGAGCTGTTTTTT. Translation: CASSLGGFYTGELFF.

This chain uses TRBV30 with TRBJ2-1, with 8 bases matching TRBD1. CDR1 and CDR2 from the germline V gene are GTSNPN and SVGIG (reference sequence). With V trimmed by 2 bases and J by 7 bases, 10 bases remained unmatched. This CDR3 is 15 amino acids long. This CDR3 is CAWSPGTGLGNEQFF. The CDR3 DNA is TGTGCCTGGAGTCCCGGGACAGGCCTTGGGAATGAGCAGTTCTTC.

This clone was counted between two and nine times. This sequence joins TRBV29-1 and TRBJ2-5; 11 bases align to TRBD2. The CDR3 extends over 14 amino acids. V trimming: 5 bases; J trimming: 6 bases; junction bases outside the gene matches: 8. Germline values: CDR1 SQVTM, CDR2 ANQGSEA. The CDR3 DNA sequence: TGCAGCGTTCGTAGCGGGGGGGCACTGAAGACCCAGTACTTC. This encodes CSVRSGGALKTQYF.